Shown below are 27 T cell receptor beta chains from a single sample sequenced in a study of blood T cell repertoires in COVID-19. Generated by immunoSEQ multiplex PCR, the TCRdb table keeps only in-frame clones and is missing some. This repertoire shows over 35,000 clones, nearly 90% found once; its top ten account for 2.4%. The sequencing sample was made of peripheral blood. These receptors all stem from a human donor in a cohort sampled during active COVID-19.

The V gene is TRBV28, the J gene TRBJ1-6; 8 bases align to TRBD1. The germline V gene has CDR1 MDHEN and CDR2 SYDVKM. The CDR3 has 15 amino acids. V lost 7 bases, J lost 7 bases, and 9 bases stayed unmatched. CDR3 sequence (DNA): TGTGCCAGCATCTACCAGACAGGGGAGAATTCACCCCTCCACTTT. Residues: CASIYQTGENSPLHF.

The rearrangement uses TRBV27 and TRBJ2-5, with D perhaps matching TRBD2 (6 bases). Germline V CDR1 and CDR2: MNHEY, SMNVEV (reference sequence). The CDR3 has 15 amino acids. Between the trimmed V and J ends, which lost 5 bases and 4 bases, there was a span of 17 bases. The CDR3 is CASSGGTGVRETQYF. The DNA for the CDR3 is TGTGCCAGCAGTGGGGGGACGGGGGTAAGAGAGACCCAGTACTTC.

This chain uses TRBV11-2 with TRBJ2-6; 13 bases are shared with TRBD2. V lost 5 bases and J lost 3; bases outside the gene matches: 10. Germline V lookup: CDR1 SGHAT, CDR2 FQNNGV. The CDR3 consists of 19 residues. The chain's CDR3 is CASSPELAGGPSGANVLTF. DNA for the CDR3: TGTGCCAGCAGCCCCGAACTAGCGGGGGGGCCGAGTGGGGCCAACGTCCTGACTTTC. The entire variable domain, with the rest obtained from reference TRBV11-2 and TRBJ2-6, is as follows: EAGVAQSPRYKIIEKRQSVAFWCNPISGHATLYWYQQILGQGPKLLIQFQNNGVVDDSQLPKDRFSAERLKGVDSTLKIQPAKLEDSAVYLCASSPELAGGPSGANVLTFGAGSRLTVL.

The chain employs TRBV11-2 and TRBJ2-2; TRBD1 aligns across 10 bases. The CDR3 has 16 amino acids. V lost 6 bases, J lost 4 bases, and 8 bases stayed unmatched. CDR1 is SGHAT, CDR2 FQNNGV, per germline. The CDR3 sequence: CASRDRGQQGTGELFF. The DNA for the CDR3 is TGTGCCAGCAGAGACAGGGGGCAGCAGGGCACCGGGGAGCTGTTTTTT.

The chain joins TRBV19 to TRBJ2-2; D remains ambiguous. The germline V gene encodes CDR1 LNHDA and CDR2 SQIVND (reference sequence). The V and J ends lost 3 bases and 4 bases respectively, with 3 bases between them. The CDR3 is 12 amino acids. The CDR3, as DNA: TGTGCCAGTAGTATCAGCACCGGGGAGCTGTTTTTT. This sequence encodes CASSISTGELFF.

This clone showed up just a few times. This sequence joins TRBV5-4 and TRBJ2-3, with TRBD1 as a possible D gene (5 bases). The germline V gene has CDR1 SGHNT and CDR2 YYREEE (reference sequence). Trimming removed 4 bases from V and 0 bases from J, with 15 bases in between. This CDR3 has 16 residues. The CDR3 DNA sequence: TGTGCCAGCAGCGGGCCTCGGACAACTAGCACAGATACGCAGTATTTT. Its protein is CASSGPRTTSTDTQYF.

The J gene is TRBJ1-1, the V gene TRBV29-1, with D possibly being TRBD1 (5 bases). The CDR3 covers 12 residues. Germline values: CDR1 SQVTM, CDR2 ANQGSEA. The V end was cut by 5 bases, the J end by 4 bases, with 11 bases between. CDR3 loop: CSVQGGVTEAFF. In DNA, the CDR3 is TGCAGCGTTCAGGGCGGGGTCACTGAAGCTTTCTTT.

CDR3 residues: CASSLAFGGANYGYTF. DNA of the CDR3: TGTGCCAGCAGCTTAGCATTCGGGGGAGCTAACTATGGCTACACCTTC. This chain connects TRBV7-2 to TRBJ1-2; D perhaps matches TRBD1 (5 bases). This CDR3 region has 16 residues. CDR1 and CDR2 from the germline V gene are SGHTA and FQGNSA. The germline V and J ends were trimmed by 0 bases and 0 bases, with 11 bases remaining between them. Together with reference TRBV7-2 and TRBJ1-2, the CDR3 gives the full variable domain: GAGVSQSPSNKVTEKGKDVELRCDPISGHTALYWYRQSLGQGLEFLIYFQGNSAPDKSGLPSDRFSAERTGGSVSTLTIQRTQQEDSAVYLCASSLAFGGANYGYTFGSGTRLTVV.

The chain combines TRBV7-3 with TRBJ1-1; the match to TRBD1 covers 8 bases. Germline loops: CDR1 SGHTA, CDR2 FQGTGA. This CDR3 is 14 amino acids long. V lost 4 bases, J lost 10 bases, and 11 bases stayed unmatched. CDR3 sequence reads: CASSSRTGKAGAFF. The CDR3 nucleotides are TGTGCCAGCAGCTCCAGGACAGGGAAGGCCGGAGCTTTCTTT.

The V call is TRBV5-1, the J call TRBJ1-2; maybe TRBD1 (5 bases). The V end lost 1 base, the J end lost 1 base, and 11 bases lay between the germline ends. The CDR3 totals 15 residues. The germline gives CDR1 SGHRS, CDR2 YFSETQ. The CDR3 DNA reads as TGCGCCAGCAGCTTGTTAGGTAGGGGTAACTATGGCTACACCTTC. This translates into CASSLLGRGNYGYTF.

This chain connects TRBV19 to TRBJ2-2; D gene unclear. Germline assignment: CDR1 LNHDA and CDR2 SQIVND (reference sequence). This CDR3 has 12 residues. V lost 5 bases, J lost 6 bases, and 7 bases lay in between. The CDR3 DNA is TGTGCCAGTAGTGCCGAGCCCGGGGAGCTGTTTTTT. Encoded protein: CASSAEPGELFF.

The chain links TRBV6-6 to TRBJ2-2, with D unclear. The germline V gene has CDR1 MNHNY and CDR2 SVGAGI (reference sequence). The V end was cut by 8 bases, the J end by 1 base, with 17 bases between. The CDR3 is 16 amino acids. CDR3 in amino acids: CASGPTPARNTGELFF. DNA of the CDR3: TGTGCCAGCGGCCCGACTCCCGCGCGGAACACCGGGGAGCTGTTTTTT.

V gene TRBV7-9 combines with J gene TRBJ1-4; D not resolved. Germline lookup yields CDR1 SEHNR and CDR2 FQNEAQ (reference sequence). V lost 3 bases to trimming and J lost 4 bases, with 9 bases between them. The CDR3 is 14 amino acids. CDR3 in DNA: TGTGCCAGCAGCTTTGGGCATCTTAATGAAAAACTGTTTTTT. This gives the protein CASSFGHLNEKLFF.

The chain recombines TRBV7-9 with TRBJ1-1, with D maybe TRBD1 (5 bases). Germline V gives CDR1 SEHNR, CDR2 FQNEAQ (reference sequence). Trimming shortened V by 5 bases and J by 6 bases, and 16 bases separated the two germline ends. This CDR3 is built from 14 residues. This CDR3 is CASSLEPQGAEAFF. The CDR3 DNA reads TGTGCCAGCAGCCTAGAGCCGCAGGGTGCTGAAGCTTTCTTT.

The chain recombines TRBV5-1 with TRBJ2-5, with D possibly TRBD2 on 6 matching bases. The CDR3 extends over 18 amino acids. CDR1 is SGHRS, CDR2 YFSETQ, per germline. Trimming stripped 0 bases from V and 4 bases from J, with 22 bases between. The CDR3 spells CASSLAGRMAGSRETQYF. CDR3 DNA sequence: TGCGCCAGCAGCTTGGCCGGGCGAATGGCGGGGTCGCGAGAGACCCAGTACTTC. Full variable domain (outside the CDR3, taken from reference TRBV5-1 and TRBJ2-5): KAGVTQTPRYLIKTRGQQVTLSCSPISGHRSVSWYQQTPGQGLQFLFEYFSETQRNKGNFPGRFSGRQFSNSRSEMNVSTLELGDSALYLCASSLAGRMAGSRETQYFGPGTRLLVL.

The CDR3 bases are TGCGCCAGCAGCCCCCGGCCGGCGGACAGGGCCACCACGGGGGCCAACGTCCTGACTTTC. Protein sequence: CASSPRPADRATTGANVLTF. This sequence joins TRBV4-1 and TRBJ2-6, with TRBD1 matching over 8 bases. The CDR3 extends over 20 amino acids. With 4 bases clipped from V and 4 bases from J, the junction kept 18 bases outside the gene matches. Germline-derived CDR1 and CDR2 are MGHRA and YSYEKL.

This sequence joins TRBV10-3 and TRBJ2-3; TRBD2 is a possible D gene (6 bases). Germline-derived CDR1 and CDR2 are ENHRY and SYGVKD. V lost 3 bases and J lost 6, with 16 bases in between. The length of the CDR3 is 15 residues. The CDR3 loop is CAISEASEPRDTQYF. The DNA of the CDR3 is TGTGCCATCAGTGAAGCTAGCGAGCCCCGGGATACGCAGTATTTT.

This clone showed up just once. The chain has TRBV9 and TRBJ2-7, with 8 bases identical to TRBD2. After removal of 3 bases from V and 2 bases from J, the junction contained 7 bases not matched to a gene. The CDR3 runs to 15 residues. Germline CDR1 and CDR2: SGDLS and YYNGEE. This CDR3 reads CASSAGAGGPYEQYF. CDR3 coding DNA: TGTGCCAGCAGCGCGGGGGCGGGGGGCCCCTACGAGCAGTACTTC. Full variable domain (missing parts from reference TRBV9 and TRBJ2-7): DSGVTQTPKHLITATGQRVTLRCSPRSGDLSVYWYQQSLDQGLQFLIQYYNGEERAKGNILERFSAQQFPDLHSELNLSSLELGDSALYFCASSAGAGGPYEQYFGPGTRLTVT.

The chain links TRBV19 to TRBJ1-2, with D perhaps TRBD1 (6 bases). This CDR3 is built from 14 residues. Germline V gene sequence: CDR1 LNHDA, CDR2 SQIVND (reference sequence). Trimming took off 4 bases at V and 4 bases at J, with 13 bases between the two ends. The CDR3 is CASSTGERTYGYTF. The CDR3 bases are TGTGCCAGTAGTACAGGGGAACGGACCTATGGCTACACCTTC.

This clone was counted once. The CDR3 region has the DNA TGCGCCAGCAGCTTGGAGGGAGCTGAATATCAGCCCCAGCATTTT. Protein product: CASSLEGAEYQPQHF. This chain joins TRBV5-1 and TRBJ1-5, with D hard to call. V was shortened by 0 bases and J by 5 bases, with 12 bases between the two germline ends. CDR1 is SGHRS and CDR2 is YFSETQ in the germline V gene. The CDR3 loop spans 15 amino acids.

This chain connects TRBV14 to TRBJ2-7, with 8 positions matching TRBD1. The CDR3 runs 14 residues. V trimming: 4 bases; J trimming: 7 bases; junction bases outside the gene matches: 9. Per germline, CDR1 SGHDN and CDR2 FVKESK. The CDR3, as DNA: TGTGCCAGCAGCCCAGACAGGGGCGTAGTTGAGCAGTACTTC. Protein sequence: CASSPDRGVVEQYF.

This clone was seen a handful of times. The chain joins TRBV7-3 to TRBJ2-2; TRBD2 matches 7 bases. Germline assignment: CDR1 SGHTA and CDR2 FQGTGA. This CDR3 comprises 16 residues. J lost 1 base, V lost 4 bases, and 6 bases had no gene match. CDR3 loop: CASSSKRGGNTGELFF. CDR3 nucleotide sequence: TGTGCCAGCAGCTCCAAGCGGGGAGGGAACACCGGGGAGCTGTTTTTT.

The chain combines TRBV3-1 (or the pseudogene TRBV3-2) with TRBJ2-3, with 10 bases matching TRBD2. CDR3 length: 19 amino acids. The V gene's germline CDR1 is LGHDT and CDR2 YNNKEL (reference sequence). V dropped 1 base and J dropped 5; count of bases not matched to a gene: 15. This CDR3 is CASSQGSRASGGRRDTQYF. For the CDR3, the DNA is TGTGCCAGCAGCCAAGGGTCGAGGGCTAGCGGGGGCCGAAGAGATACGCAGTATTTT.

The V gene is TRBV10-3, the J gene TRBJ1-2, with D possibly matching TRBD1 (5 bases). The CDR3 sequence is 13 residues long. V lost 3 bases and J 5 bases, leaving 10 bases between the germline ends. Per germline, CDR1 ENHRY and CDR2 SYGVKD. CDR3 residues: CAISERGEYGYTF. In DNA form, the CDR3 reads TGTGCCATCAGTGAACGGGGGGAATATGGCTACACCTTC.

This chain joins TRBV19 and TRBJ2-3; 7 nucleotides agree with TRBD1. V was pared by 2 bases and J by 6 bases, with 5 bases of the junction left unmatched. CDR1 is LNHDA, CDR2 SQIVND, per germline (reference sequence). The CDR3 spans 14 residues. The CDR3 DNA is TGTGCCAGTAGTATACAGGGGGTAGCTGATACGCAGTATTTT. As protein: CASSIQGVADTQYF.

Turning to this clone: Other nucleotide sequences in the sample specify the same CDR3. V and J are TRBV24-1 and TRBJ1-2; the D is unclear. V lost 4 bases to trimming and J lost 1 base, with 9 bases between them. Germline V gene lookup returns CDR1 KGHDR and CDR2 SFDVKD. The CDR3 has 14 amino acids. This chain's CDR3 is CATSDLNSNYGYTF. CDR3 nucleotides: TGTGCCACCAGTGACCTGAACAGTAACTATGGCTACACCTTC.

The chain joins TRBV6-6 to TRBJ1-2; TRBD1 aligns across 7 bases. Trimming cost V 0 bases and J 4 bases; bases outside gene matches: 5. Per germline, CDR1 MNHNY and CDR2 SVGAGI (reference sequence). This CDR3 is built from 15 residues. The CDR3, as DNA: TGTGCCAGCAGTTACTCCCCAGGGGGTGGCTATGGCTACACCTTC. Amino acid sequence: CASSYSPGGGYGYTF.